This passage covers 25 T cell receptor beta chains from one sample sequenced in a study of Graves' ophthalmopathy and Graves' hyperthyroidism. The authors amplified TCR beta CDR3 regions, and they did so from RNA transcripts for repertoire sequencing. After a first-round RT-PCR with HTBI primers, a second-round multiplex PCR was run. TCRdb re-called the multiplex PCR reads with MiXCR, one entry per CDR3 protein. The sample carries 650,000 to 900,000 distinct CDR3 sequences, roughly 40% recorded once. The sequenced sample consisted of peripheral blood. These receptors were obtained from an adult man with Graves' ophthalmopathy.

There are a few counts of this clonotype. The chain carries TRBV4-2 and TRBJ1-4; 8 nucleotides match TRBD1. The V gene end was trimmed by 1 base and the J gene end by 8 bases; junction bases not matched to a gene: 6. Germline V lookup: CDR1 LGHNA, CDR2 YNFKEQ. The CDR3 is made up of 15 amino acids. CDR3 bases: TGTGCCAGCAGCCAAGGCGGACAGGGATACGAAAAACTGTTTTTT. Its protein product is CASSQGGQGYEKLFF.

For this clonotype: This may be a read error: a much more frequent sequence differs by one nucleotide. The chain recombines TRBV10-3 with TRBJ1-1; D ambiguous. Germline values: CDR1 ENHRY, CDR2 SYGVKD. Deletions cut 7 bases from V and 5 bases from J, with 14 bases between. The CDR3 runs to 13 residues. The CDR3 sequence: CAITSDPRTEAFF. Here the CDR3 DNA reads TGTGCCATCACCTCTGACCCGAGGACTGAAGCTTTCTTT.

Only a few counts were recorded for this clonotype. The chain uses TRBV12-5 and TRBJ2-7; D assignment may be TRBD1 or TRBD2 (5 bases each). CDR3 length equals 16 residues. Germline lookup yields CDR1 LGHNT and CDR2 FRNRAP. The CDR3 bases are TGTGCCAGCAGTTCGGGGCAGGGAAGAGGAGCCTACGAGCAGTACTTC. This translates into CASSSGQGRGAYEQYF. Full variable domain (missing parts from reference TRBV12-5 and TRBJ2-7): DARVTQTPRHKVTEMGQEVTMRCQPILGHNTVFWYRQTMMQGLELLAYFRNRAPLDDSGMPKDRFSAEMPDATLATLKIQPSEPRDSAVYFCASSSGQGRGAYEQYFGPGTRLTVT.

This clonotype was detected only a few times. A much larger clone lies a single base off, so this may be a read error. V gene TRBV7-9 combines with J gene TRBJ2-7; D is uncertain. CDR1 SEHNR and CDR2 FQNEAQ come from the germline V gene (reference sequence). V was pared by 5 bases and J by 0 bases, with 5 bases between. This CDR3 comprises 12 residues. The CDR3 loop reads CASSHNSYEQYF. CDR3 DNA: TGTGCCAGCAGCCACAACTCCTACGAGCAGTACTTC.

The chain carries TRBV10-3 and TRBJ1-1; possible D gene TRBD1, 5 bases. Germline V CDR1 and CDR2: ENHRY, SYGVKD. V was trimmed by 2 bases and J by 1 base, leaving 17 bases between them. The CDR3 is 17 amino acids. The CDR3 bases are TGTGCCATCAGTGAGGGGGCAGGAGAGGTGCGGAACACTGAAGCTTTCTTT. Translation: CAISEGAGEVRNTEAFF.

This clonotype was recorded a few times. The germline gene is not matched at one end of the junction; a read error may be the cause. This rearrangement joins TRBV20-1 to TRBJ1-5; no clear D gene. The germline V gene has CDR1 DFQATT and CDR2 SNEGSKA (reference sequence). The CDR3 runs to 12 residues. CDR3 in amino acids: CSARPPNRPQHF. The CDR3 region has the DNA TGCAGTGCTAGACCCCCTAATCGGCCCCAGCATTTT.

The CDR3 DNA reads as TGTGCCAGCAGTTGGGGCGGGGGGCGGGAGACCCAGTACTTC. Residues: CASSWGGGRETQYF. The chain employs TRBV28 and TRBJ2-5; 8 positions match TRBD2. The V and J ends lost 4 bases and 5 bases, in that order; junction bases with no gene match: 6. Germline V gene lookup returns CDR1 MDHEN and CDR2 SYDVKM. This CDR3 has 14 residues.

V usage is TRBV20-1 and J usage is TRBJ1-5; TRBD1 matches at 11 bases. The CDR3 length is 14 residues. Germline V gene sequence: CDR1 DFQATT, CDR2 SNEGSKA (reference sequence). The J segment lost 5 bases and the V segment lost 6 bases, leaving 6 bases of the junction unmatched. CDR3 DNA sequence: TGCAGTGCAGAACCGGGACAGGGGGATCAGCCCCAGCATTTT. Protein sequence: CSAEPGQGDQPQHF.

This clonotype was detected many times. This chain links TRBV2 with TRBJ1-2, with D hard to call. The germline CDR1 and CDR2 sequences are SNHLY and FYNNEI. CDR3 length: 10 residues. V was pared by 4 bases and J by 6 bases, with 3 bases between. CDR3 protein: CASSGHGYTF. In DNA form, the CDR3 reads TGTGCCAGCAGTGGGCATGGCTACACCTTC. The whole variable domain, remainder taken from reference TRBV2 and TRBJ1-2, is EPEVTQTPSHQVTQMGQEVILRCVPISNHLYFYWYRQILGQKVEFLVSFYNNEISEKSEIFDDQFSVERPDGSNFTLKIRSTKLEDSAMYFCASSGHGYTFGSGTRLTVV.

This clonotype was found many times. The chain links TRBV29-1 to TRBJ1-1; D might be TRBD1 (5 bases). Germline V CDR1 and CDR2: SQVTM, ANQGSEA. CDR3 size: 12 residues. The V end was cut by 3 bases, the J end by 4 bases, with 9 bases between. CDR3: CSVEWGGTEAFF. For the CDR3, the DNA is TGCAGCGTTGAGTGGGGCGGCACTGAAGCTTTCTTT. Together with reference TRBV29-1 and TRBJ1-1, the CDR3 gives the full variable domain: SAVISQKPSRDICQRGTSLTIQCQVDSQVTMMFWYRQQPGQSLTLIATANQGSEATYESGFVIDKFPISRPNLTFSTLTVSNMSPEDSSIYLCSVEWGGTEAFFGQGTRLTVV.

The V and J genes are TRBV12-3 or TRBV12-4 and TRBJ2-5; maybe TRBD2 (6 bases). CDR3 length: 15 amino acids. V was cut by 8 bases and J by 1 base, with 17 bases left in between. CDR3 DNA: TGTGCCAGCGGCCTGGCGGGGAGCCCCCAAGAGACCCAGTACTTC. It specifies CASGLAGSPQETQYF.

The rearrangement links TRBV7-9 to TRBJ2-5; possible D gene TRBD2, 5 bases. The CDR3 loop spans 14 amino acids. Trimming took 4 bases from V and 3 from J, leaving 12 bases between them. Looked up from germline, CDR1 is SEHNR and CDR2 is FQNEAQ (reference sequence). The CDR3 reads CASSYIIGEETQYF. For the CDR3, the DNA is TGTGCCAGCAGCTACATCATCGGGGAAGAGACCCAGTACTTC.

A single count supports this clonotype. This chain joins TRBV2 and TRBJ2-1; D is possibly TRBD1 or TRBD2 (5 bases each). The V end was cut by 3 bases, the J end by 0 bases, with 9 bases between. CDR3 size: 15 residues. Germline V gives CDR1 SNHLY, CDR2 FYNNEI. CDR3 bases: TGTGCCAGCAGTGAGTGGGGGAGCTCCTACAATGAGCAGTTCTTC. This codes for CASSEWGSSYNEQFF.

CDR3: CASSTGLTGANYGYTF. The CDR3 region has the DNA TGTGCCAGCAGCACAGGCCTGACAGGGGCGAACTATGGCTACACCTTC. This chain joins TRBV11-2 and TRBJ1-2; TRBD1 agrees at 8 bases. With V trimmed by 5 bases and J by 2 bases, 10 bases remained unmatched. Germline-derived CDR1 and CDR2 are SGHAT and FQNNGV. The CDR3 is made up of 16 amino acids.

This clonotype came up once. It may be a read error: a sequence one base away is much more abundant. The gene calls are TRBV11-2 and TRBJ1-1, with D tentatively TRBD1 (5 bases). Germline CDR1 reads SGHAT; CDR2 reads FQNNGV. The CDR3 runs 13 residues. The DNA for the CDR3 is TGTGCCGGCAGCCTCGGTTTGGGGGGTGACGCTTTCTTT. Protein product: CAGSLGLGGDAFF.

The rearrangement links TRBV19 to TRBJ2-2; D perhaps matches TRBD1 (6 bases). The CDR3 loop spans 15 amino acids. Germline values: CDR1 LNHDA, CDR2 SQIVND (reference sequence). Trimming cost V 4 bases and J 3 bases, with 12 bases left between them. CDR3 region: CASSRARGYTGELFF. DNA of the CDR3: TGTGCCAGTAGTAGGGCCAGGGGCTACACCGGGGAGCTGTTTTTT.

This clonotype was picked up a small number of times. Here the CDR3 reads CASFNLGYQPQHF. For the CDR3, the DNA is TGTGCCAGTTTTAATTTGGGTTATCAGCCCCAGCATTTT. This chain links TRBV6-1 with TRBJ1-5; the D is unclear. CDR3 length equals 13 residues. Per germline, CDR1 MNHNS and CDR2 SASEGT. Trimming shortened V by 9 bases and J by 5 bases, and 14 bases separated the two germline ends.

This clonotype was detected a few times. J is TRBJ2-7 and V is TRBV6-6; D possibly corresponds to TRBD2 (6 bases). Trimming took 7 bases from V and 5 from J, leaving 9 bases between them. CDR1 is MNHNY, CDR2 SVGAGI, per germline (reference sequence). CDR3 length: 11 residues. In nucleotides, the CDR3 is TGTGCCAGCACCGGACTAAACGAGCAGTACTTC. This translates into CASTGLNEQYF.

A remark on this clonotype: At one of its ends the junction is not consistent with the germline gene, which may arise from a read error. V is TRBV7-9 and J is TRBJ1-5; D might be TRBD1 (5 bases). The CDR3 runs 14 residues. CDR1 is SEHNR, CDR2 FQNEAQ, per germline (reference sequence). In DNA form, the CDR3 reads TGCGCCAGCAGCTTGGCAGGGACCTGGGAGACCCAGCATTTT. Protein sequence: CASSLAGTWETQHF. The variable domain in full, with the rest retrieved from reference TRBV7-9 and TRBJ1-5, is DTGVSQNPRHKITKRGQNVTFRCDPISEHNRLYWYRQTLGQGPEFLTYFQNEAQLEKSRLLSDRFSAERPKGSFSTLEIQRTEQGDSAMYLCASSLAGTWETQHFGDGTRLSIL.

V usage is TRBV11-2 and J usage is TRBJ2-7; 7 nucleotides match TRBD2. V was clipped by 5 bases and J by 6 bases; unmatched bases: 7. This CDR3 is 13 amino acids long. CDR1 and CDR2 from the germline V gene are SGHAT and FQNNGV. CDR3 protein: CASSARLAGEQYF. The CDR3 nucleotides are TGTGCCAGCAGCGCCCGACTAGCCGGCGAGCAGTACTTC.

This sequence joins TRBV2 and TRBJ2-5; D is undetermined. Germline V gene lookup returns CDR1 SNHLY and CDR2 FYNNEI. The CDR3 runs to 13 residues. V was shortened by 2 bases and J by 5 bases, with 9 bases between the two germline ends. The CDR3 nucleotides are TGTGCCAGCAGTGAAACAACCGACGAGACCCAGTACTTC. Amino acids: CASSETTDETQYF.

The chain uses TRBV29-1 and TRBJ1-3; D call uncertain. Trimming removed 8 bases from V and 0 bases from J, with 11 bases in between. Germline V gene sequence: CDR1 SQVTM, CDR2 ANQGSEA. This CDR3 region has 13 residues. The CDR3 DNA sequence: TGCAGCCTTACGGTCCGCTCTGGAAACACCATATATTTT. Protein sequence: CSLTVRSGNTIYF.

V usage is TRBV5-1 and J usage is TRBJ2-2; no firm D call. Looked up from germline, CDR1 is SGHRS and CDR2 is YFSETQ. V gave up 0 bases and J gave up 6 bases, with 9 bases separating them. This CDR3 has 14 amino acids. The CDR3 is CASSLAGSPGELFF. The CDR3 DNA sequence: TGCGCCAGCAGCTTGGCCGGTTCCCCCGGGGAGCTGTTTTTT.

The chain links TRBV6-1 to TRBJ1-1; no clear D. The CDR3 is 14 residues long. Trimming removed 7 bases from V and 0 bases from J, with 12 bases in between. Germline V gene lookup returns CDR1 MNHNS and CDR2 SASEGT. CDR3 nucleotides: TGTGCCAGCACCCCAGAGGATCTGAACACTGAAGCTTTCTTT. This translates into CASTPEDLNTEAFF.

This rearrangement joins TRBV25-1 to TRBJ2-5; TRBD2 matches at 7 bases. The CDR3 spans 14 residues. V gave up 7 bases and J gave up 6 bases; unmatched junction bases: 11. Germline CDR1 is MGHDK and CDR2 is SYGVNS. CDR3 protein: CASTLSAGEKTQYF. Here the CDR3 DNA reads TGTGCCAGCACCCTCTCGGCGGGAGAGAAGACCCAGTACTTC.